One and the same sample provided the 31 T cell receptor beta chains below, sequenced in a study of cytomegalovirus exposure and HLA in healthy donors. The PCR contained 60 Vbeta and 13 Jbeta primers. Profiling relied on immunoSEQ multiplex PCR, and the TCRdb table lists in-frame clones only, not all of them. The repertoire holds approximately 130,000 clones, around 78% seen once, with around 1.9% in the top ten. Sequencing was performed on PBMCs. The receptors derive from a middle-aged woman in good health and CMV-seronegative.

Written as DNA, the CDR3 is TGCGCCAGCAGCCAAGATCCTCAAGGTAGCACCTACGAGCAGTACTTC. This translates into CASSQDPQGSTYEQYF. The chain links TRBV4-1 to TRBJ2-7; D is undetermined. Germline CDR1 MGHRA, CDR2 YSYEKL. The CDR3 is 16 amino acids. Trimming took off 0 bases at V and 2 bases at J, with 14 bases between the two ends.

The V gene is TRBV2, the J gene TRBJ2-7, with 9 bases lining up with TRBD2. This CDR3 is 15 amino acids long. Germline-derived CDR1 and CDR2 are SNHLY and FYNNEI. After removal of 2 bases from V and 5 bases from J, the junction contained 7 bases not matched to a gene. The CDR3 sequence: CASSEQGGRAHEQYF. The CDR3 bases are TGTGCCAGCAGTGAACAGGGCGGGAGGGCCCACGAGCAGTACTTC.

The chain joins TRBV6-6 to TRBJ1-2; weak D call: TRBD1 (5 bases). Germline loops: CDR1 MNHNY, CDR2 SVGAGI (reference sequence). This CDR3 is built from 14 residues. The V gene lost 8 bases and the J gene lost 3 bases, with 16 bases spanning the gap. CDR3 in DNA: TGTGCCAGCGATTCGGAGGGGTTAGACTATGGCTACACCTTC. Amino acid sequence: CASDSEGLDYGYTF.

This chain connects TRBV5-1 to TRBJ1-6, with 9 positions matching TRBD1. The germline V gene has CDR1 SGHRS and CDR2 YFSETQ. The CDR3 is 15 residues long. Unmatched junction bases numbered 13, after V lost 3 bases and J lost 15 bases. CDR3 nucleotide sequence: TGCGCCAGCAGCTCTTCCGGGACAGGGCAGATACTCCTCCACTTT. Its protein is CASSSSGTGQILLHF.

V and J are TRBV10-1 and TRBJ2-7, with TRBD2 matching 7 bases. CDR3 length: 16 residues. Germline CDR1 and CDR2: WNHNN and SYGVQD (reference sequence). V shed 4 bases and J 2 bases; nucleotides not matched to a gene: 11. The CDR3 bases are TGCGCCAGCAGTGCCCTAGCGGCCACGTCCACCTACGAGCAGTACTTC. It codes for CASSALAATSTYEQYF.

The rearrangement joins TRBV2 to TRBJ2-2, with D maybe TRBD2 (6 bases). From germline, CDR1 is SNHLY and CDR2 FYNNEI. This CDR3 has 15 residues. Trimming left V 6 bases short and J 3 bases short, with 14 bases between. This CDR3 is CASSAGTLHTGELFF. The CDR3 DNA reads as TGTGCCAGCAGCGCCGGGACTCTTCACACCGGGGAGCTGTTTTTT.

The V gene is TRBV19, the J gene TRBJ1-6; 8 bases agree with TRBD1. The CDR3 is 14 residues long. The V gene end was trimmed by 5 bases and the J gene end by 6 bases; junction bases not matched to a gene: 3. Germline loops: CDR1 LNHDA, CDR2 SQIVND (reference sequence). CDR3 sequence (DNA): TGTGCCAGTAGTTCCGGGACAGGTAATTCACCCCTCCACTTT. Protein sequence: CASSSGTGNSPLHF.

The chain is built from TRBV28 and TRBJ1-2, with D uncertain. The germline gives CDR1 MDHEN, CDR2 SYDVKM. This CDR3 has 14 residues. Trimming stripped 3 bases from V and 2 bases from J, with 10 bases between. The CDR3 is CASSFPTVNYGYTF. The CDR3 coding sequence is TGTGCCAGCAGTTTCCCCACAGTAAACTATGGCTACACCTTC.

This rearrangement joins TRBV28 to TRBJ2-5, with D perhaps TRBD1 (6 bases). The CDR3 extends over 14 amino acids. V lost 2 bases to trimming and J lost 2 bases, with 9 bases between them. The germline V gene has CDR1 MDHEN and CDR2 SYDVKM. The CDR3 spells CASSLGQIQETQYF. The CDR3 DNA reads TGTGCCAGCAGTTTAGGACAGATTCAAGAGACCCAGTACTTC.

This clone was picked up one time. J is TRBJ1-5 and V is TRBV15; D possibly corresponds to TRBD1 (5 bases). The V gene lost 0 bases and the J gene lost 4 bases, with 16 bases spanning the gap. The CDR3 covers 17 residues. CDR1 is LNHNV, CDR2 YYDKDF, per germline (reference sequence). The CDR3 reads CATSRDVVSGGNQPQHF. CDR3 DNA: TGTGCCACCAGCAGAGATGTCGTATCGGGGGGGAATCAGCCCCAGCATTTT.

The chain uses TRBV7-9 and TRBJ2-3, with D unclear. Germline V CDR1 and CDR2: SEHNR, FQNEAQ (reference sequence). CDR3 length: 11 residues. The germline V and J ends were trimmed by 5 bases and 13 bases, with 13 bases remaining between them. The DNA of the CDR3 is TGTGCCAGCAGCAAGCCCCTCGAGGAGTATTTT. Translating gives CASSKPLEEYF.

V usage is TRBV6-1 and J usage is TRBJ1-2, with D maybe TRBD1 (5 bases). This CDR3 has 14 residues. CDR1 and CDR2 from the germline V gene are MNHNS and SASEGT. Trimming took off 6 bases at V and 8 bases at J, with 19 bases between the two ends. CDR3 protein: CASSPGQGGSGYTF. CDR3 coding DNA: TGTGCCAGCAGCCCAGGTCAGGGAGGATCGGGCTACACCTTC.

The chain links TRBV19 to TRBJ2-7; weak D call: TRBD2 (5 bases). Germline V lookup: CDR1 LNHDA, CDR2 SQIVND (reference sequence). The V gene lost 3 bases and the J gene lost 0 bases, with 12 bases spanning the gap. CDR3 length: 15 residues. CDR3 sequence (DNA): TGTGCCAGTAGTATTACCCAGCGGAGCTCCTACGAGCAGTACTTC. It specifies CASSITQRSSYEQYF.

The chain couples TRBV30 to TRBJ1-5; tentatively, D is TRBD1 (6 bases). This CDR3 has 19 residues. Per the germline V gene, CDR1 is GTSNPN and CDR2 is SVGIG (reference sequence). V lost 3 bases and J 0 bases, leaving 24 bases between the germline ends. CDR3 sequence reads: CAWRPRGGQGLNSNQPQHF. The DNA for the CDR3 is TGTGCCTGGAGGCCCAGGGGTGGACAAGGGCTTAATAGCAATCAGCCCCAGCATTTT. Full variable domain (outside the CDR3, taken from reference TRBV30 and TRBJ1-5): SQTIHQWPATLVQPVGSPLSLECTVEGTSNPNLYWYRQAAGRGLQLLFYSVGIGQISSEVPQNLSASRPQDRQFILSSKKLLLSDSGFYLCAWRPRGGQGLNSNQPQHFGDGTRLSIL.

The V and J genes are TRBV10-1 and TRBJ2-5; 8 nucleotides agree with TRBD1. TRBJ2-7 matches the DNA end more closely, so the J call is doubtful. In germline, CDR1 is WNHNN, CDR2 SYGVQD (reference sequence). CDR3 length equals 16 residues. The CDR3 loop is CASSDRIPTGGYEQYF. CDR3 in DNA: TGCGCCAGCAGTGACCGCATCCCTACAGGGGGCTACGAGCAGTACTTC.

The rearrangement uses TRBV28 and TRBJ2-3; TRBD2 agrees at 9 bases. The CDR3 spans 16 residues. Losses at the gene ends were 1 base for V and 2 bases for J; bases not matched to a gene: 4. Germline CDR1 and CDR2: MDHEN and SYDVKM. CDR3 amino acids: CASSLSTSGATDTQYF. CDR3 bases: TGTGCCAGCAGTTTATCGACTAGCGGAGCCACAGATACGCAGTATTTT.

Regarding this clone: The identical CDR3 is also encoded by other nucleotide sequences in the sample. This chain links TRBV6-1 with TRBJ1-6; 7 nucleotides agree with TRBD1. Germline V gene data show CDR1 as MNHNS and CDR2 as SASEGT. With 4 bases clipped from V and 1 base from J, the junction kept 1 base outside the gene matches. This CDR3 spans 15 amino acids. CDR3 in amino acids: CASSVQGSYNSPLHF. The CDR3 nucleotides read TGTGCCAGCAGTGTACAGGGGTCCTATAATTCACCCCTCCACTTT.

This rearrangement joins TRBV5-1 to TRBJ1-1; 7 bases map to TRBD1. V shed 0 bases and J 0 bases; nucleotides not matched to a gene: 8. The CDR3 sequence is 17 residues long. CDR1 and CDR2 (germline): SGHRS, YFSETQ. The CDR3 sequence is CASSLAGQGVVNTEAFF. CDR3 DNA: TGCGCCAGCAGCTTGGCCGGTCAGGGGGTGGTGAACACTGAAGCTTTCTTT.

In DNA form, the CDR3 reads TGTGCCAGCAGTGGACAGGATCTGGGACAGCAGTTCTTC. This encodes CASSGQDLGQQFF. The rearrangement uses TRBV6-1 and TRBJ2-1, with TRBD1 as a possible D gene (6 bases). The CDR3 sequence is 13 residues long. The V gene's germline CDR1 is MNHNS and CDR2 SASEGT. Trimming removed 4 bases from V and 11 bases from J, with 15 bases in between.

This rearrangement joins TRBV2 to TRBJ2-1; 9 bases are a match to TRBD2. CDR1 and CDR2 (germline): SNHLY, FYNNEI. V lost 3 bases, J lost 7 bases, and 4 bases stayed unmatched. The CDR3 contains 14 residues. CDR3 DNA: TGTGCCAGCAGTGAGCGGGGGGGCCGGAATGAGCAGTTCTTC. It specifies CASSERGGRNEQFF.

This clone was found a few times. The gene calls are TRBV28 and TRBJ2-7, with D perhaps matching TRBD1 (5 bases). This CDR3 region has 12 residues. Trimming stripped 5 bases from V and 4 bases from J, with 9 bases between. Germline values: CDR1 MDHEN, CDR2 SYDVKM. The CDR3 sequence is CASSKTVYEQYF. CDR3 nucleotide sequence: TGTGCCAGCAGTAAGACAGTTTACGAGCAGTACTTC. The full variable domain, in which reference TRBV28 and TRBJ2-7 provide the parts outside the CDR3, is DVKVTQSSRYLVKRTGEKVFLECVQDMDHENMFWYRQDPGLGLRLIYFSYDVKMKEKGDIPEGYSVSREKKERFSLILESASTNQTSMYLCASSKTVYEQYFGPGTRLTVT.

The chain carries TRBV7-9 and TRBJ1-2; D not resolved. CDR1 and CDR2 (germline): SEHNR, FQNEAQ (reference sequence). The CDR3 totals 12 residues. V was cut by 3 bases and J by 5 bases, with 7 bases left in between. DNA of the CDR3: TGTGCCAGCAGCTTGACGGGGTATGGCTACACCTTC. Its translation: CASSLTGYGYTF.

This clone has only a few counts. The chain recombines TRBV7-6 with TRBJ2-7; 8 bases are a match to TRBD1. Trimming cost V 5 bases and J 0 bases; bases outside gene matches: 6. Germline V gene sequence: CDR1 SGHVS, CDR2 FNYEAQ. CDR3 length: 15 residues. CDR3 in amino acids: CASSPRTGPSYEQYF. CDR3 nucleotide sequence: TGTGCCAGCAGCCCCCGGACAGGGCCCTCCTACGAGCAGTACTTC. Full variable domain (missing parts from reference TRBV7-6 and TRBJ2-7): GAGVSQSPRYKVTKRGQDVALRCDPISGHVSLYWYRQALGQGPEFLTYFNYEAQQDKSGLPNDRFSAERPEGSISTLTIQRTEQRDSAMYRCASSPRTGPSYEQYFGPGTRLTVT.

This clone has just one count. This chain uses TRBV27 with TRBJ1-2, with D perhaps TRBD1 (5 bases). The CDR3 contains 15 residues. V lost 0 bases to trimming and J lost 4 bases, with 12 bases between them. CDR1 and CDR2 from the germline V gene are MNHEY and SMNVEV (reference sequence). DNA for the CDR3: TGTGCCAGCAGTTTATCGCCAGGGTGGACCTATGGCTACACCTTC. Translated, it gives CASSLSPGWTYGYTF.

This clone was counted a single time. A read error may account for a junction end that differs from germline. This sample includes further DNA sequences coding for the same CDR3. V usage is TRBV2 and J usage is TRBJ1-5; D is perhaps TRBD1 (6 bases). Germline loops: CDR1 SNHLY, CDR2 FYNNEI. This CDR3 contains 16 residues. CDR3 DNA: TGCGCCAGCAGTCAACAGGGCAGCATTAACAATCAGCCCCAGCATTTT. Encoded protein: CASSQQGSINNQPQHF.

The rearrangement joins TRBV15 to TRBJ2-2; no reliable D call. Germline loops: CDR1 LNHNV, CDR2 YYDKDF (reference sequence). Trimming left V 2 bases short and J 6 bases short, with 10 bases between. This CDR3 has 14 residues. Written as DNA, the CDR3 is TGTGCCACCAGCAGACCCGAGTCCCCCGGGGAGCTGTTTTTT. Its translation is CATSRPESPGELFF. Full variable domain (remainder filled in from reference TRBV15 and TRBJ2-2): DAMVIQNPRYQVTQFGKPVTLSCSQTLNHNVMYWYQQKSSQAPKLLFHYYDKDFNNEADTPDNFQSRRPNTSFCFLDIRSPGLGDTAMYLCATSRPESPGELFFGEGSRLTVL.

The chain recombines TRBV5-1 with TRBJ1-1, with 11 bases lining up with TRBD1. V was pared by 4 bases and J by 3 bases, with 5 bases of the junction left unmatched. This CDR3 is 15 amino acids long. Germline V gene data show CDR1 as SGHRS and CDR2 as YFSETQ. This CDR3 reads CASSGQGAGDTEAFF. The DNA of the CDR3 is TGCGCCAGCAGCGGACAGGGGGCAGGGGACACTGAAGCTTTCTTT.

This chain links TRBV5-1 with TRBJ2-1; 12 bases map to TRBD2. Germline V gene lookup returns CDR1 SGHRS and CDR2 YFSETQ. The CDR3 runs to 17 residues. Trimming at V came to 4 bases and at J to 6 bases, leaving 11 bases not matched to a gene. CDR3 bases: TGCGCCAGCAGCCTGGGACTAGCGGGCCACCCGCCCAATGAGCAGTTCTTC. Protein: CASSLGLAGHPPNEQFF.

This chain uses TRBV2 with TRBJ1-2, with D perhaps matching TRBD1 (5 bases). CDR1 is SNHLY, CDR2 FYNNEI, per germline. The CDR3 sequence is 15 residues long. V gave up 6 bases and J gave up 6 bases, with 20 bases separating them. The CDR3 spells CASSGNTGSVNGYTF. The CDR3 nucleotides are TGTGCCAGCAGCGGAAACACAGGTTCGGTGAATGGCTACACCTTC. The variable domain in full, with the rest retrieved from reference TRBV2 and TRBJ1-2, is EPEVTQTPSHQVTQMGQEVILRCVPISNHLYFYWYRQILGQKVEFLVSFYNNEISEKSEIFDDQFSVERPDGSNFTLKIRSTKLEDSAMYFCASSGNTGSVNGYTFGSGTRLTVV.

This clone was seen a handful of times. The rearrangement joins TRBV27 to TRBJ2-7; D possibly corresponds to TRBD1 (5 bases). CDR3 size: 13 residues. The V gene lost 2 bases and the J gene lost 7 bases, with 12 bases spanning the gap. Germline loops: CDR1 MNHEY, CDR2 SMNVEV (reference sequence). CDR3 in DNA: TGTGCCAGCAGTTTAGGGGCAGGGTTGGAGCAGTACTTC. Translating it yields CASSLGAGLEQYF.

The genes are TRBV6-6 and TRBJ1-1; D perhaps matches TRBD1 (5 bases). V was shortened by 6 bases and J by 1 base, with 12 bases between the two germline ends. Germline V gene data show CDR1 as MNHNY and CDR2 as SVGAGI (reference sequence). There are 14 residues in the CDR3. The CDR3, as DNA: TGTGCCAGCAGAACTAGCGGGGCGAACACTGAAGCTTTCTTT. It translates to CASRTSGANTEAFF.